What follows are 26 T cell receptor beta chains derived from one specimen sequenced in a study of T-cell reconstitution after alpha-beta-depleted transplantation in children (dated by TCRdb to the mid-2010s). Read against the paper, the sample's treatment or condition label means: allogeneic hematopoietic cell transplantation with graft depleted of TCRalphabeta T cells and CD19 B cells. Receptor amplification or capture employed PCR. For sequencing, an Illumina HiSeq 2500 was employed. Molecular barcoding was employed in the preparation of TCR libraries, with unique molecular identifiers being used to normalize TCRbeta repertoire quantification. The public reads were quality trimmed at Q25 with fastp and then assembled into clones with MiXCR by TCRdb, keeping productive beta chains. Rows with a matching CDR3 protein are joined into one entry that keeps the most common DNA and genes. For this sample the table gives about 510,000 distinct CDR3 sequences, of which over 9.5% were detected only once. The ten largest make up roughly 15% of the sample.

The starting material was PBMCs, mostly from graft donor cells, obtained 180 days after TCRalphabeta/CD19-depleted stem cell transplant. All receptors derive from a female patient aged 2-9 years who had a stem cell transplant for aplastic anemia, so the T cells may come from the graft donor.

This clonotype was counted a few times. The V call is TRBV7-9, the J call TRBJ2-1, with 7 nucleotides matching TRBD1. The CDR3 totals 13 residues. Germline CDR1 is SEHNR and CDR2 is FQNEAQ (reference sequence). V was clipped by 5 bases and J by 9 bases; unmatched bases: 7. CDR3 DNA sequence: TGTGCCAGCAGCCCCGGAGCAGGGGGTGAGCAGTTCTTC. It yields the protein CASSPGAGGEQFF.

This clonotype has more than one count but fewer than ten. Written as DNA, the CDR3 is TGTGCCAGCAGTTACTGGGGCGGACGCACAGATACGCAGTATTTT. Translated, it gives CASSYWGGRTDTQYF. This chain uses TRBV6-2 or TRBV6-3 with TRBJ2-3, with D tentatively TRBD1 (5 bases). V lost 1 base, J lost 1 base, and 9 bases lay in between. Germline V gene data show CDR1 as MNHEY and CDR2 as SVGEGT. The CDR3 covers 15 residues.

This chain joins TRBV7-2 and TRBJ2-5; D could derive from TRBD1 or TRBD2 (5 bases each). V was shortened by 4 bases and J by 3 bases, with 21 bases between the two germline ends. There are 17 residues in the CDR3. The germline gives CDR1 SGHTA, CDR2 FQGNSA. The CDR3, as DNA: TGTGCCAGCAGCTCCATCCTCTCGGGACCCCTCGAAGAGACCCAGTACTTC. Translated: CASSSILSGPLEETQYF.

This clonotype was seen a few times. The junction departs from germline at one end; a sequencing error may be responsible. The rearrangement joins TRBV5-1 to TRBJ2-2; no firm D call. Germline CDR1 is SGHRS and CDR2 is YFSETQ. CDR3 size: 13 residues. The CDR3 nucleotides are TGCGCCAGCAGATTGGGTCTCACCGGGGAGCTGTTTTTT. It yields the protein CASRLGLTGELFF.

This clonotype has at least ten counts. The genes are TRBV29-1 and TRBJ1-4; D is undetermined. The length of the CDR3 is 16 residues. V was trimmed by 0 bases and J by 7 bases, leaving 18 bases between them. Germline lookup yields CDR1 SQVTM and CDR2 ANQGSEA. The DNA for the CDR3 is TGCAGCGTTGAAGATCGTGCCGGGCCGGGGAGTGAAAAACTGTTTTTT. Its translation: CSVEDRAGPGSEKLFF.

In regard to this clonotype: It may be a read error: a sequence one base away is much more abundant. The chain links TRBV7-2 to TRBJ2-1; a possible D gene is TRBD2 (6 bases). The germline gives CDR1 SGHTA, CDR2 FQGNSA. This CDR3 comprises 16 residues. The chain's CDR3 is CASSLVWRARYNQQFF. CDR3 in DNA: TGTGCCAGCAGCTTAGTTTGGAGGGCCCGATACAATCAGCAGTTCTTC.

In its sample, this clonotype was seen a few times. The chain couples TRBV11-3 to TRBJ2-1; tentative D call: TRBD1 (6 bases). Looked up from germline, CDR1 is SGHNT and CDR2 is YENEEA. The CDR3 contains 15 residues. The V and J ends lost 7 bases and 4 bases respectively, with 17 bases between them. CDR3 loop: CASKRWAGQYNEQFF. CDR3 DNA: TGTGCCAGCAAGAGGTGGGCCGGACAGTACAATGAGCAGTTCTTC.

The chain links TRBV6-1 to TRBJ2-1; TRBD2 matches 9 bases. Unmatched junction bases numbered 11, after V lost 1 base and J lost 7 bases. The germline V gene has CDR1 MNHNS and CDR2 SASEGT. The length of the CDR3 is 17 residues. CDR3 residues: CASSEVPSGKERNEQFF. For the CDR3, the DNA is TGTGCCAGCAGTGAAGTGCCTAGCGGGAAGGAGAGGAATGAGCAGTTCTTC.

The genes are TRBV4-2 and TRBJ2-5; D might be TRBD2 (6 bases). Per the germline V gene, CDR1 is LGHNA and CDR2 is YNFKEQ. CDR3 size: 16 residues. The ends were cut back, 2 bases at V and 1 base at J, with 14 bases in the middle. This CDR3 reads CASSQKGAGLQETQYF. CDR3 in DNA: TGTGCCAGCAGCCAAAAAGGGGCGGGGCTCCAAGAGACCCAGTACTTC.

The chain combines TRBV15 with TRBJ2-1; 7 bases agree with TRBD1. Germline V gene lookup returns CDR1 LNHNV and CDR2 YYDKDF (reference sequence). V lost 3 bases to trimming and J lost 6 bases; unmatched junction nucleotides: 8. This CDR3 comprises 15 residues. As DNA, the CDR3 is TGTGCCACCAGCAGTGTCGCAGGGGGATCCAATGAGCAGTTCTTC. Its translation is CATSSVAGGSNEQFF.

This clonotype was seen repeatedly, ten times or more. The chain joins TRBV6-6 to TRBJ2-7, with D unclear. This CDR3 spans 13 amino acids. The V gene's germline CDR1 is MNHNY and CDR2 SVGAGI (reference sequence). V shed 0 bases and J shed 1 base, with 4 bases lying between them. The chain's CDR3 is CASSYSGSYEQYF. The CDR3 nucleotides are TGTGCCAGCAGTTACTCGGGATCCTACGAGCAGTACTTC.

This clonotype was observed a handful of times. The chain uses TRBV15 and TRBJ2-7, with D perhaps matching TRBD2 (6 bases). CDR1 is LNHNV, CDR2 YYDKDF, per germline (reference sequence). There are 15 residues in the CDR3. Trimming left V 6 bases short and J 4 bases short, with 19 bases between. CDR3 residues: CATSSRLVAIYEQYV. CDR3 in DNA: TGTGCCACCAGTAGCCGACTAGTCGCGATTTACGAGCAGTACGTC.

The chain couples TRBV30 to TRBJ2-5, with D possibly matching TRBD1 (6 bases). This CDR3 is built from 13 residues. Germline CDR1 reads GTSNPN; CDR2 reads SVGIG (reference sequence). Trimming cost V 4 bases and J 2 bases, with 11 bases left between them. CDR3 sequence (DNA): TGTGCCTGGAATCCGGACAGACAAGAGACCCAGTACTTC. Translation gives CAWNPDRQETQYF.

The rearrangement uses TRBV6-1 and TRBJ2-1; unclear D gene. CDR1 and CDR2 (germline): MNHNS, SASEGT. The CDR3 is 17 amino acids. Between the trimmed V and J ends, which lost 5 bases and 3 bases, there was a span of 20 bases. CDR3 DNA: TGTGCCAGCAGTATCAATACGGGCCACCCTCTCTACAATGAGCAGTTCTTC. Its translation: CASSINTGHPLYNEQFF.

The rearrangement uses TRBV4-1 and TRBJ1-2, with 7 nucleotides matching TRBD1. Germline CDR1 reads MGHRA; CDR2 reads YSYEKL. Trimming at V came to 1 base and at J to 0 bases, leaving 11 bases not matched to a gene. This CDR3 region has 18 residues. The CDR3 sequence is CASSQAGGQLTTNYGYTF. In DNA form, the CDR3 reads TGCGCCAGCAGCCAAGCCGGGGGACAGTTAACTACTAACTATGGCTACACCTTC.

This clonotype was seen a few times. The chain links TRBV10-3 to TRBJ2-7; TRBD1 matches at 11 bases. The ends lost 6 bases at V and 6 bases at J; junction bases unmatched: 7. The CDR3 loop spans 14 amino acids. Germline V gene lookup returns CDR1 ENHRY and CDR2 SYGVKD. This CDR3 is CAIRKGQGAGEQYF. The CDR3, as DNA: TGTGCCATCAGGAAAGGACAGGGGGCAGGCGAGCAGTACTTC.

This clonotype occurred a few times. As DNA, the CDR3 is TGCAGTGCTTTTGGGAGGGTCACTGAAGCTTTCTTT. Its translation: CSAFGRVTEAFF. V is TRBV20-1 and J is TRBJ1-1; D unclear. CDR3 length: 12 amino acids. Trimming left V 5 bases short and J 4 bases short, with 11 bases between. From germline, CDR1 is DFQATT and CDR2 SNEGSKA (reference sequence).

Concerning this clonotype: Possible read error: a much larger clone is one base away. The rearrangement uses TRBV3-1 and TRBJ1-1; D not certain. Germline-derived CDR1 and CDR2 are LGHDT and YNNKEL (reference sequence). V dropped 2 bases and J dropped 3 bases, with 10 bases sitting between them. The CDR3 is 14 residues long. Here the CDR3 DNA reads TGTGCCAGCAGCCAACTGGGTGGGGACACTGAAGCTTTCTTT. Its translation is CASSQLGGDTEAFF.

At least ten counts were recorded for this clonotype. A junction boundary mismatches the germline segment, possibly from a read error. This sequence joins TRBV5-1 and TRBJ2-5, with TRBD2 as a possible D gene (6 bases). The germline V gene encodes CDR1 SGHRS and CDR2 YFSETQ. This CDR3 comprises 13 residues. In nucleotides, the CDR3 is TGTGCCAGCAGTCTAGCGCTCCAAGAGACCCAGTACTTC. Amino acids: CASSLALQETQYF.

This clonotype has more than one count but fewer than ten. The chain links TRBV6-2 or TRBV6-3 to TRBJ2-7; D call uncertain. V was pared by 3 bases and J by 0 bases, with 6 bases between. Germline V gene data show CDR1 as MNHEY and CDR2 as SVGEGT. There are 13 residues in the CDR3. The DNA for the CDR3 is TGTGCCAGCAGTTATTTTAACTCCTACGAGCAGTACTTC. This codes for CASSYFNSYEQYF.

This clonotype occurred many times. The chain combines TRBV20-1 with TRBJ1-5; D gene unclear. Trimming pared 3 bases from V and 1 base from J, leaving 4 bases between. Germline-derived CDR1 and CDR2 are DFQATT and SNEGSKA (reference sequence). The CDR3 contains 12 residues. The CDR3 DNA follows: TGCAGTGCTAGCCTCAGCAATCAGCCCCAGCATTTT. Its protein product is CSASLSNQPQHF.

Many counts were recorded for this clonotype. V is TRBV12-3 or TRBV12-4 and J is TRBJ2-7; no reliable D call. The CDR3 runs to 12 residues. Trimming took 2 bases from V and 4 from J, leaving 6 bases between them. The chain's CDR3 is CASSLPPYEQYF. The CDR3 DNA follows: TGTGCCAGCAGTTTACCCCCTTACGAGCAGTACTTC.

J is TRBJ2-3 and V is TRBV6-5, with 8 bases identical to TRBD1. The CDR3 is 16 amino acids. Germline values: CDR1 MNHEY, CDR2 SVGAGI. V lost 1 base and J lost 5; bases outside the gene matches: 8. CDR3 sequence (DNA): TGTGCCAGCAGTTACTATGACAGGGGAGGAGAAGATACGCAGTATTTT. As protein: CASSYYDRGGEDTQYF.

The rearrangement uses TRBV20-1 and TRBJ2-7; 8 nucleotides match TRBD1. The CDR3 has 14 residues. Unmatched junction bases numbered 6, after V lost 5 bases and J lost 0 bases. Per the germline V gene, CDR1 is DFQATT and CDR2 is SNEGSKA (reference sequence). The CDR3 region is CSASGQGSSYEQYF. CDR3 DNA: TGCAGTGCTTCAGGACAGGGTAGCTCCTACGAGCAGTACTTC.

This clonotype has just a few counts. The CDR3 nucleotides are TGTGCCAGCAGCTTATCAGGGGGGCAGGGTGCCCTGTACGAGCAGTACTTC. Encoded protein: CASSLSGGQGALYEQYF. The rearrangement links TRBV7-2 to TRBJ2-7, with D possibly matching TRBD1 (7 bases). The CDR3 sequence is 17 residues long. The V gene's germline CDR1 is SGHTA and CDR2 FQGNSA. The ends were cut back, 2 bases at V and 4 bases at J, with 21 bases in the middle. Together with reference TRBV7-2 and TRBJ2-7, the CDR3 gives the full variable domain: GAGVSQSPSNKVTEKGKDVELRCDPISGHTALYWYRQSLGQGLEFLIYFQGNSAPDKSGLPSDRFSAERTGGSVSTLTIQRTQQEDSAVYLCASSLSGGQGALYEQYFGPGTRLTVT.

In this sample, this clonotype turned up a few times. The J gene is TRBJ2-7, the V gene TRBV7-2, with 8 bases aligning to TRBD1. The CDR3 extends over 15 amino acids. Germline values: CDR1 SGHTA, CDR2 FQGNSA. V shed 5 bases, J shed 4 bases, and the junction held 10 bases outside the gene matches. CDR3 nucleotide sequence: TGTGCCAGCAGCACCCGGACAGGGACGGGATACGAGCAGTACGTC. Amino acids: CASSTRTGTGYEQYV.